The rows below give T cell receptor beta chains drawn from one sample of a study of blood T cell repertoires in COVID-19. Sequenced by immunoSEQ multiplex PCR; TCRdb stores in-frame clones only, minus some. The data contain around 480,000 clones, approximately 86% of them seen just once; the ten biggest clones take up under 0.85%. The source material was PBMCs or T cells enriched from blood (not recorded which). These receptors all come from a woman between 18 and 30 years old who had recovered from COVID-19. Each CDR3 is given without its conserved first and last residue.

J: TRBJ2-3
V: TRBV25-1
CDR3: ASSSRGGTTDTQY

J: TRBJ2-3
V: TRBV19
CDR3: ASSTGRRSTDTQY

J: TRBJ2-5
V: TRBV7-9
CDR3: ASSLALAGGETQY

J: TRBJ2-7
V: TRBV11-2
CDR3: ASSLMRMNYEQY

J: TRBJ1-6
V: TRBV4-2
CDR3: ASSPTGASPLH

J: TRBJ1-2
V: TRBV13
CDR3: ASSFGRNGIRASYT

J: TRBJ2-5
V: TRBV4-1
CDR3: ASSQDQRGDAETQY

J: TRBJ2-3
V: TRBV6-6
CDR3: ASSAFLNTDTQY

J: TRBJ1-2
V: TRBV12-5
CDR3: ASGPSSGYCT

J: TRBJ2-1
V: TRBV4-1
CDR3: ASSSGQGDYNEQF

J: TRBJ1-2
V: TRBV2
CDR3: ASMGTFYGYT

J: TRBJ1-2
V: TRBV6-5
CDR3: AAGGAYYGYT

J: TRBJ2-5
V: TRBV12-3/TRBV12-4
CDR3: ASRLTDQETQY

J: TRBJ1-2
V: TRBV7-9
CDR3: ASSQTDRVGYT

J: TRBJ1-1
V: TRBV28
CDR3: ASSPGRGLEAF

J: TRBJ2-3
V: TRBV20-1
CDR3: SPQGDTQY

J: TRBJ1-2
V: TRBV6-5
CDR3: ASSWSSGSSYGYT

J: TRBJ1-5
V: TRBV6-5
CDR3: ASRRGFNQPQH

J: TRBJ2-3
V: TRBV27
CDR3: ASSFRTGGKDTQY

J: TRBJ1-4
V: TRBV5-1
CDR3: ASSPAGDPNEKLF

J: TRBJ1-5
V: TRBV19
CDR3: ASLGQGANQPQH

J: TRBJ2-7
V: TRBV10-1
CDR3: AIISGIYEQY

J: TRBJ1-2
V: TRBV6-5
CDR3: ASSYSRAVANYGYT

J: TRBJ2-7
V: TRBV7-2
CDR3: ASSLTSGGTFPAYEQY

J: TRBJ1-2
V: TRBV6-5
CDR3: ASTRTGGLYGYT

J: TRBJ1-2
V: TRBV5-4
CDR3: ASSPRTGNYGYT

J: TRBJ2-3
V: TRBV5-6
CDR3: ATLPWTGPTDTQY

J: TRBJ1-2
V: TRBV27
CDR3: ASSLSAGTELSV

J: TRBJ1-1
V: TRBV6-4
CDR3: ASSDVGRGNTEAF

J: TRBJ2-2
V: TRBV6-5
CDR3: AEEESDTGELF

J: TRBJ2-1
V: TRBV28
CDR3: ASSSLDLGNEQF

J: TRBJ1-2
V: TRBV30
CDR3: ASMRENYGYT

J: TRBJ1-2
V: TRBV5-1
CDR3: ASSFGQGPSGNYGYT

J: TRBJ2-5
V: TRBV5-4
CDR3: ASTSGVSGETQY

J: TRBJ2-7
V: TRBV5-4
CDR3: ASSPAPSGYEQY

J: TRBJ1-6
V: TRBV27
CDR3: ASSSPTRGYGNSPLH